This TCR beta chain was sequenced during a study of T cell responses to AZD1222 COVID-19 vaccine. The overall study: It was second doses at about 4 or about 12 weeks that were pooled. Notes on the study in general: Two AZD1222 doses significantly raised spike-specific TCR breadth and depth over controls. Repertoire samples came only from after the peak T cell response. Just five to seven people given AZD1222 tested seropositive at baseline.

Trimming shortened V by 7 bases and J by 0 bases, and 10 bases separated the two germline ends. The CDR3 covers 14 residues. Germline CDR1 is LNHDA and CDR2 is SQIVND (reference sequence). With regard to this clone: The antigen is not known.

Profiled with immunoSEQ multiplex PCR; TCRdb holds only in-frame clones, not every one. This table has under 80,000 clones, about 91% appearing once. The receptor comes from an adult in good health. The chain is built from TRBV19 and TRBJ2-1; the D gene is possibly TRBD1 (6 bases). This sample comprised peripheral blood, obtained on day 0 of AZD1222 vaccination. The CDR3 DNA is TGTGCCAGTATCGACAGGAGCTCCTACAATGAGCAGTTCTTC. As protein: CASIDRSSYNEQFF.